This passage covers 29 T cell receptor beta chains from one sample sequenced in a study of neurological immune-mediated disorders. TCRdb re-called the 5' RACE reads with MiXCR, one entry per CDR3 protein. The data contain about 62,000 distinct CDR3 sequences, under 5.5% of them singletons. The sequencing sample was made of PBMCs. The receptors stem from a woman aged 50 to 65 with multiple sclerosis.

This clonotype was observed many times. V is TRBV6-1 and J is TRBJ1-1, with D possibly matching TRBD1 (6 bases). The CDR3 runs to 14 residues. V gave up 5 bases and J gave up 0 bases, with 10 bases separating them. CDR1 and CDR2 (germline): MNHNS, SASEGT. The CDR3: CASSQNRVNTEAFF. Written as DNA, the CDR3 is TGTGCCAGCAGTCAGAACAGGGTGAACACTGAAGCTTTCTTT.

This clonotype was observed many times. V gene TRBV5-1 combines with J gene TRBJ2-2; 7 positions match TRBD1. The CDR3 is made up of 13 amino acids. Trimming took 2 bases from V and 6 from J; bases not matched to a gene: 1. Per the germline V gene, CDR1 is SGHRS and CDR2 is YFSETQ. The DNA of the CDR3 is TGCGCCAGCAGCTTCACAGGGGCCGGGGAGCTGTTTTTT. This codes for CASSFTGAGELFF.

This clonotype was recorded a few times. DNA of the CDR3: TGTGCCAGCAGCTTTGGGGACAGGGACGAGCAGTACTTC. It yields the protein CASSFGDRDEQYF. The chain employs TRBV5-6 and TRBJ2-7; TRBD1 aligns across 9 bases. Germline V gene lookup returns CDR1 SGHDT and CDR2 YYEEEE. CDR3 length: 13 residues. The J segment lost 5 bases and the V segment lost 2 bases, leaving 2 bases of the junction unmatched.

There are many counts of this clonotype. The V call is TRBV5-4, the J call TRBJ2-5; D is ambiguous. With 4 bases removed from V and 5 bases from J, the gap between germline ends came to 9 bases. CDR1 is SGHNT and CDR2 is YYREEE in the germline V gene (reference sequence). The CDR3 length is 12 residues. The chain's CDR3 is CASSHLLETQYF. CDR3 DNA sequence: TGTGCCAGCAGCCACCTCCTGGAGACCCAGTACTTC.

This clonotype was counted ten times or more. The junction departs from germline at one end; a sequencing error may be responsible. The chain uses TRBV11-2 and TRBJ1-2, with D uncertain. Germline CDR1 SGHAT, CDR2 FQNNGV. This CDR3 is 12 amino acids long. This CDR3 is CASSLDSRAFAF. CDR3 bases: TGTGCCAGCAGCTTAGATTCCCGGGCCTTCGCCTTC.

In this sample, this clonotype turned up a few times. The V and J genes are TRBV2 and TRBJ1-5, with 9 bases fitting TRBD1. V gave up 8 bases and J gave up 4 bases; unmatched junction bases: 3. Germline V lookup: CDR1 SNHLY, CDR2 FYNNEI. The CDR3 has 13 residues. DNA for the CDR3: TGTGCCAGCGAGGGACAGGGTAATCAGCCCCAGCATTTT. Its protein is CASEGQGNQPQHF.

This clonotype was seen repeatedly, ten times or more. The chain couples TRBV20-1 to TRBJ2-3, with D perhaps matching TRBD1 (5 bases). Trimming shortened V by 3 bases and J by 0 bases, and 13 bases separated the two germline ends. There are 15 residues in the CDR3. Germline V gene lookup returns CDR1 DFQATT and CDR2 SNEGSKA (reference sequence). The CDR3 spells CSARSAGISTDTQYF. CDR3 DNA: TGCAGTGCTAGGTCCGCAGGGATAAGCACAGATACGCAGTATTTT.

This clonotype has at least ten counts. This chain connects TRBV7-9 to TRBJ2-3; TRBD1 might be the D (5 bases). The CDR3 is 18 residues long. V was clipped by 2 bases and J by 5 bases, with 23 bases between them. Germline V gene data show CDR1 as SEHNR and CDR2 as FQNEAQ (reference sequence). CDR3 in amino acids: CASSLIFGQGKVGDTQYF. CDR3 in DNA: TGTGCCAGCAGCTTAATTTTCGGGCAGGGTAAAGTTGGAGATACGCAGTATTTT. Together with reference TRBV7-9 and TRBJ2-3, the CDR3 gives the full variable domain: DTGVSQNPRHKITKRGQNVTFRCDPISEHNRLYWYRQTLGQGPEFLTYFQNEAQLEKSRLLSDRFSAERPKGSFSTLEIQRTEQGDSAMYLCASSLIFGQGKVGDTQYFGPGTRLTVL.

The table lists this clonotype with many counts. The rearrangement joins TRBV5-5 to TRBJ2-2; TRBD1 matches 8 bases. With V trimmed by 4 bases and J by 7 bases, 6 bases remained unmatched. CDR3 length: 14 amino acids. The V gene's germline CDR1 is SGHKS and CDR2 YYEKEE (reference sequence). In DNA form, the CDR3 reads TGTGCCAGCAGCATAAGACAGGGGAACGGGGAGCTGTTTTTT. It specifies CASSIRQGNGELFF.

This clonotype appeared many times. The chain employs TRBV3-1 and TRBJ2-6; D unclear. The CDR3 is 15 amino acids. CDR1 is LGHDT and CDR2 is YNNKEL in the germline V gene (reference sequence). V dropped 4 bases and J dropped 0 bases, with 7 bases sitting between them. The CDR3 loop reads CASSRSFSGANVLTF. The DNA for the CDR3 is TGTGCCAGCAGCCGCAGTTTCTCTGGGGCCAACGTCCTGACTTTC.

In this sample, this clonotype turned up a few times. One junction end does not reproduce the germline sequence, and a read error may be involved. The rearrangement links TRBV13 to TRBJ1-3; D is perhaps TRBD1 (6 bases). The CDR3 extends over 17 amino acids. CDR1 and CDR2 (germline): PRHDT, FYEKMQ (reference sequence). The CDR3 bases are TGTGCCAGCAGCTCCGCGAGGGACACCTTCTCTGGAAAAACCATATATTTT. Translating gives CASSSARDTFSGKTIYF.

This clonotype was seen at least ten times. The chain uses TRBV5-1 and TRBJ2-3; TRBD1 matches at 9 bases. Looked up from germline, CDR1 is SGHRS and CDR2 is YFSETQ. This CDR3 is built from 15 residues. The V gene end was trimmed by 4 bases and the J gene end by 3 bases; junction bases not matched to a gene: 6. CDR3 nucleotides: TGCGCCAGCAGCCCCGGACAGGGGTTAACAGATACGCAGTATTTT. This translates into CASSPGQGLTDTQYF.

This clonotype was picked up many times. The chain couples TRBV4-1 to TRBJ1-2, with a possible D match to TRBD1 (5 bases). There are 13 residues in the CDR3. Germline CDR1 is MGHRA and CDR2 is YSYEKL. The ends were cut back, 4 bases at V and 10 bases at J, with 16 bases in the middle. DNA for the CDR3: TGCGCCAGCAGCCCAGCAAGGGGCTTGGACTACACCTTC. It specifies CASSPARGLDYTF.

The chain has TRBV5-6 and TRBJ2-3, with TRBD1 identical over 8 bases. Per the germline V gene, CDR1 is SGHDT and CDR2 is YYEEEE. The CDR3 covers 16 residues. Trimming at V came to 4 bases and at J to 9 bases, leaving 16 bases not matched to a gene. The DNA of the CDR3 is TGTGCCAGCAGCGATAAGACAGGGGTTGGGGCACGGACGCAGTATTTT. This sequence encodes CASSDKTGVGARTQYF.

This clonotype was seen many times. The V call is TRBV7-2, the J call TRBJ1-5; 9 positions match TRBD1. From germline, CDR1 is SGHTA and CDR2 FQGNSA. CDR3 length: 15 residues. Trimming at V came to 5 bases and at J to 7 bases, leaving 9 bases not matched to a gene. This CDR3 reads CASSAPGTGKQPQHF. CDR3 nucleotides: TGTGCCAGCAGCGCTCCCGGGACAGGGAAACAGCCCCAGCATTTT.

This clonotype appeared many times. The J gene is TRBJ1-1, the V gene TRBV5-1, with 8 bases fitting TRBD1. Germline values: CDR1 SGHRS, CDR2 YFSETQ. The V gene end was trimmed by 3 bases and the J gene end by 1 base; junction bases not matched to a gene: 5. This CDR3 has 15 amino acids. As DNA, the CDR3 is TGCGCCAGCAGCTCCAGGGGGCGCGGGAACACTGAAGCTTTCTTT. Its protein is CASSSRGRGNTEAFF. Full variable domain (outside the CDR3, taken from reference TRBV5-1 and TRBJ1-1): KAGVTQTPRYLIKTRGQQVTLSCSPISGHRSVSWYQQTPGQGLQFLFEYFSETQRNKGNFPGRFSGRQFSNSRSEMNVSTLELGDSALYLCASSSRGRGNTEAFFGQGTRLTVV.

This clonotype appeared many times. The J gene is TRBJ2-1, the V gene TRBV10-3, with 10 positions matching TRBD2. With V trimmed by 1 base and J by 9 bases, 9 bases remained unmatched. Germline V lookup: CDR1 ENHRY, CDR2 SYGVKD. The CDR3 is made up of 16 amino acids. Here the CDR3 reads CAISEYGTSVRGEQFF. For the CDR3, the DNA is TGTGCCATCAGTGAGTACGGGACTAGCGTCAGGGGTGAGCAGTTCTTC.

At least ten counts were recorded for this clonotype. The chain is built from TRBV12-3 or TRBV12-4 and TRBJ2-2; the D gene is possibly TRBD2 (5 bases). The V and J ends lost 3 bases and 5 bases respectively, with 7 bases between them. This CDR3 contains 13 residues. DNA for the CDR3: TGTGCCAGCAGTTTTCGGGGTACCGGGGAGCTGTTTTTT. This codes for CASSFRGTGELFF.

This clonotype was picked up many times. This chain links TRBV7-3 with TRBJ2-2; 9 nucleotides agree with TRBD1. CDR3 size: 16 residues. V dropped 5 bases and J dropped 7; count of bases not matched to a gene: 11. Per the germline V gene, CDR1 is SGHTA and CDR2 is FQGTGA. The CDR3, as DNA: TGTGCCAGCAGCCCTACGGGACAGGGAGCGGTCGGGGAGCTGTTTTTT. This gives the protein CASSPTGQGAVGELFF.

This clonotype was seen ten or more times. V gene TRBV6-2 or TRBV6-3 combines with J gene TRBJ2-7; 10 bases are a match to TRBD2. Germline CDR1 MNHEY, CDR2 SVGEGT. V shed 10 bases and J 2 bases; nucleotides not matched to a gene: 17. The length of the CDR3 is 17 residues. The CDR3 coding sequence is TGTGCCACCAAAACGGGTCTAGCGGGGGTTACCCCCTACGAGCAGTACTTC. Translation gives CATKTGLAGVTPYEQYF.

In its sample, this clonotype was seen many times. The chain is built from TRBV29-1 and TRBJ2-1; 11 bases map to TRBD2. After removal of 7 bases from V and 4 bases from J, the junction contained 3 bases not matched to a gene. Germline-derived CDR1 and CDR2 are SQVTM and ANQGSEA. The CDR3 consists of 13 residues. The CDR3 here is CSGGTSGYNEQFF. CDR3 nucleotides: TGCAGCGGCGGGACTAGCGGTTACAATGAGCAGTTCTTC.

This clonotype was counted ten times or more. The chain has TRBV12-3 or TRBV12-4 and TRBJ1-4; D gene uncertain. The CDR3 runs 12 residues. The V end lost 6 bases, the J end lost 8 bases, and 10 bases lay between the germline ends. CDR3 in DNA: TGTGCCAGCAGGACCCAGAGGGAAAAACTGTTTTTT. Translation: CASRTQREKLFF.

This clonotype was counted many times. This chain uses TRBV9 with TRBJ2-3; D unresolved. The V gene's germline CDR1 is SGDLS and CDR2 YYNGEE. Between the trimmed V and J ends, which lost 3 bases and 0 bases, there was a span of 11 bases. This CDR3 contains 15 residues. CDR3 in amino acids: CASSEDQTSTDTQYF. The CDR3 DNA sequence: TGTGCCAGCAGCGAGGATCAGACTAGCACAGATACGCAGTATTTT. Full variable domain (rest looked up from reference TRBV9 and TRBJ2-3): DSGVTQTPKHLITATGQRVTLRCSPRSGDLSVYWYQQSLDQGLQFLIQYYNGEERAKGNILERFSAQQFPDLHSELNLSSLELGDSALYFCASSEDQTSTDTQYFGPGTRLTVL.

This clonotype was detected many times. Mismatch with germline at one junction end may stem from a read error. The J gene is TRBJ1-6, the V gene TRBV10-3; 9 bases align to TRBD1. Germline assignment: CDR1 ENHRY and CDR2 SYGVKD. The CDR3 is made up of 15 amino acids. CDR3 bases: TGTGCCATCAGTGTTGGACAGGGGTTCGATTCACCCCTCAACTTT. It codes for CAISVGQGFDSPLNF.

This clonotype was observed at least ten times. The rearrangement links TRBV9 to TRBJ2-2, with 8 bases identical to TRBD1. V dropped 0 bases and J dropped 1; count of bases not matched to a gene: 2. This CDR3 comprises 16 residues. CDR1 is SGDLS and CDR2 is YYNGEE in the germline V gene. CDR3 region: CASSVAGGLNTGELFF. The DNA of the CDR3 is TGTGCCAGCAGCGTAGCAGGGGGCTTGAACACCGGGGAGCTGTTTTTT.

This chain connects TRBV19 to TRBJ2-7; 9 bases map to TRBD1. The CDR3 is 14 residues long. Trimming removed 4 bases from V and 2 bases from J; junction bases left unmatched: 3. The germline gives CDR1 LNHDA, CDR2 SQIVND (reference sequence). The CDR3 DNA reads TGTGCCAGTAGTAACCGGGACAGGGCCTACGAGCAGTACTTC. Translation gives CASSNRDRAYEQYF.

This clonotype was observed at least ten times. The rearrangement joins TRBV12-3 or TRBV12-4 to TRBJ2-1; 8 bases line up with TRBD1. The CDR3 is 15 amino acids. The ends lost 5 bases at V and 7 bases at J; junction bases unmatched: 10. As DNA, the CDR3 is TGTGCCAGCAGTCCGGACAGGGCAATGGGGAATGAGCAGTTCTTC. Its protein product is CASSPDRAMGNEQFF.

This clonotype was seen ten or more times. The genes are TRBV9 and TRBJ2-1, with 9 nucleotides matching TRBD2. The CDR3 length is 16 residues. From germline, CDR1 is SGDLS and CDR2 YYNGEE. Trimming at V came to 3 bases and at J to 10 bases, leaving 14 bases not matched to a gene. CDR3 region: CASSARTSEVRGEQFF. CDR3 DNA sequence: TGTGCCAGCAGCGCTCGGACTAGCGAGGTCCGAGGGGAGCAGTTCTTC.

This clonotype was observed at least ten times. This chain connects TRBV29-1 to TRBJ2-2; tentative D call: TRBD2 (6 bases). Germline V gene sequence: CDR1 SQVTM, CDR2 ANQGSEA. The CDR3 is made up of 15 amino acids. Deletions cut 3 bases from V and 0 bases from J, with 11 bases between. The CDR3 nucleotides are TGCAGCGTTGATATAGCGGACGCGAACACCGGGGAGCTGTTTTTT. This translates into CSVDIADANTGELFF.